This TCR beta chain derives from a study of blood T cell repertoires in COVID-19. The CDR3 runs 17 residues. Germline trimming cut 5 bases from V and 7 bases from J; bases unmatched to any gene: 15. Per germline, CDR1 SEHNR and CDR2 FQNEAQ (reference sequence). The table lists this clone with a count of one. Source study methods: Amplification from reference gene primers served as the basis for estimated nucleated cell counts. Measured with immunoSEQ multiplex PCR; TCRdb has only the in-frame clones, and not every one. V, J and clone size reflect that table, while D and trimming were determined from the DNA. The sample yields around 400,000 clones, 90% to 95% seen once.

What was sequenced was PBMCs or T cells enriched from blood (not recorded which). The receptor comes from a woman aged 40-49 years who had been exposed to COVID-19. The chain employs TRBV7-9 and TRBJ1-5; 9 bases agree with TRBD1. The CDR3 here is CASSPSRTGVSGQPQHF. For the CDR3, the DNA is TGTGCCAGCAGCCCCAGTCGGACAGGGGTTTCGGGACAGCCCCAGCATTTT.